This TCR beta chain emerged from a study of T cells expressing NK-cell markers (dated by TCRdb to the early 2020s). Regarding the complete study: Seven or eight donors provided sorted CD3+CD56+NKG2C+, CD3+CD56+NKG2C- and CD3+CD56-NKG2C+ T-cell subsets, whose TCR beta-chain repertoires were profiled. The libraries were sequenced on Illumina HiSeq 2000/2500, MiSeq or NextSeq, producing 2 x 150 bp reads. Among the eight sequenced donors, only one was HCMV-seronegative, while the other seven were HCMV-seropositive. The study sequenced eight donors, all healthy volunteers chosen at random: three men and five women.

Here is what the overall study found, with its caveats: Whether the expanded NKG2C-expressing T cell clones were specific for HCMV antigens was left unclear. Those dominant clonotypes were again the most abundant among CD3+CD56-NKG2C+ cells in several donors, at roughly 25-60.1%. In several donors, the dominant CD3+CD56+NKG2C+ clonotypes ranked among the top 10 CD8+ clonotypes, making up about 1.0-7.0% of CD8+ T cells.

With respect to this clonotype: The specificity of this receptor is unknown.

Sequencing was performed on an Illumina HiSeq 2000. 5'RACE template switching, by which a universal primer site and unique molecular identifiers were added, was used to make TCR beta cDNA libraries. Synthesis of cDNA was primed from the TCR beta constant segment and was followed by two consecutive PCR amplification steps. Under the source paper's analysis protocol: MIGEC handled demultiplexing of the reads and grouping by UMI, while MiTCR was used to assemble and quantify clonotypes. To exclude erroneous sequences, any TCR cDNA sequence not supported by at least two reads was discarded. The tcR package was used for downstream repertoire analysis, and clonotypes were matched between fractions using CDR3 nucleotide sequence together with V segment. Antigen specificity was annotated against VDJdb with VDJmatch, allowing one amino acid substitution in CDR3. Each entry corresponds to one CDR3 protein sequence from reads that TCRdb reprocessed, and DNA is not given. TCRdb's processing, not the study's, gives the V and J calls here. The sample table holds some 460,000 distinct CDR3 sequences. 1.4% of the sample goes to the ten largest clones.

A commercial ELISA kit detecting HCMV-specific IgG in serum was used to determine HCMV serostatus. Peripheral blood mononuclear cells were isolated from blood by Ficoll density gradient centrifugation. The CDR3 measures 15 amino acids from cysteine to phenylalanine. No DNA was logged. As encoded in the germline V gene, CDR1 is SGHDT while CDR2 is YYEEEE. The chain uses TRBV5-6 and TRBJ2-1; with no DNA, the TCRdb D assignment of TRBD1 cannot be verified. The sequence came from a woman in her 50s in good health. Donor details come from another sample of the same person, matched by shared clones. The sample was blood T cells: a sorted CD56 or NKG2C T cell subset, CD4+ or CD8+ T cells, or bulk PBMC T cells (not recorded which). Here the CDR3 is given as CASSLNPVSYNEQFF.